A single sample is the source of the 18 T cell receptor beta chains below, sequenced in a study of T cells of healthy individuals. Using its own MiXCR run on the 5' RACE reads, TCRdb lists one record per CDR3 protein. The sample consists of about 82,000 distinct CDR3 sequences, approximately 4.8% of them appearing once. These TCRs come from a female donor in good health.

This clonotype was seen ten or more times. The J gene is TRBJ2-1, the V gene TRBV6-5, with D possibly being TRBD1 or TRBD2 (5 bases each). V was pared by 5 bases and J by 9 bases, with 20 bases between. Looked up from germline, CDR1 is MNHEY and CDR2 is SVGAGI. The CDR3 runs 15 residues. CDR3 protein: CASSPHGASGGEQFF. For the CDR3, the DNA is TGTGCCAGCAGTCCTCACGGGGCGAGCGGTGGTGAGCAGTTCTTC.

The table lists this clonotype with a few counts. The CDR3 is CSAPRLLAGGETQYF. The CDR3 nucleotides read TGCAGTGCTCCACGATTACTAGCGGGAGGAGAGACCCAGTACTTC. The genes are TRBV20-1 and TRBJ2-5; 12 bases fit TRBD2. J lost 4 bases, V lost 5 bases, and 8 bases had no gene match. The CDR3 is 15 residues long. Germline V lookup: CDR1 DFQATT, CDR2 SNEGSKA (reference sequence).

This clonotype was observed a handful of times. V usage is TRBV7-9 and J usage is TRBJ2-1, with 10 bases that match TRBD2. Trimming cost V 4 bases and J 7 bases; bases outside gene matches: 10. The CDR3 length is 16 residues. Germline loops: CDR1 SEHNR, CDR2 FQNEAQ (reference sequence). The CDR3 sequence is CASSSPPGLAWNEQFF. The CDR3 nucleotides read TGTGCCAGCAGCTCCCCTCCGGGACTAGCGTGGAATGAGCAGTTCTTC.

In its sample, this clonotype was seen a few times. The chain joins TRBV11-2 to TRBJ2-3; D uncertain. The CDR3 totals 15 residues. Germline values: CDR1 SGHAT, CDR2 FQNNGV. Trimming removed 1 base at V and 0 bases at J, with 8 bases between. The CDR3 DNA sequence: TGTGCCAGCAGCTTAGTTGTGGCCAGCACAGATACGCAGTATTTT. This gives the protein CASSLVVASTDTQYF.

The table lists this clonotype with many counts. The CDR3 DNA reads TGCAGTGCTAGAAGCCTAGCGGATTCCTACGAGCAGTACTTC. It encodes CSARSLADSYEQYF. The chain uses TRBV20-1 and TRBJ2-7; 7 nucleotides align to TRBD2. The CDR3 has 14 residues. V lost 2 bases to trimming and J lost 1 base; unmatched junction nucleotides: 5. In germline, CDR1 is DFQATT, CDR2 SNEGSKA (reference sequence).

The genes are TRBV5-1 and TRBJ1-1; 9 bases line up with TRBD1. CDR1 and CDR2 (germline): SGHRS, YFSETQ. The ends lost 4 bases at V and 1 base at J; junction bases unmatched: 11. CDR3 length: 17 amino acids. For the CDR3, the DNA is TGCGCCAGCAGCCCCAATACAGGGGGCGGGTGGAACACTGAAGCTTTCTTT. The encoded protein is CASSPNTGGGWNTEAFF.

This clonotype was detected ten times or more. V and J are TRBV5-5 and TRBJ2-1; TRBD2 might be the D (5 bases). The CDR3 contains 14 residues. Germline lookup yields CDR1 SGHKS and CDR2 YYEKEE (reference sequence). Trimming took 2 bases from V and 2 from J, leaving 8 bases between them. In nucleotides, the CDR3 is TGTGCCAGCAGCTTTGACTATGCCTACAATGAGCAGTTCTTC. Protein product: CASSFDYAYNEQFF.

The chain joins TRBV20-1 to TRBJ2-1; 8 nucleotides agree with TRBD1. CDR1 DFQATT and CDR2 SNEGSKA come from the germline V gene (reference sequence). The CDR3 extends over 14 amino acids. CDR3 in DNA: TGCAGAGCTGTGGACAGGGTTGGCTACAATGAGCAGTTCTTC. Translation: CRAVDRVGYNEQFF.

This clonotype was recorded many times. The rearrangement uses TRBV9 and TRBJ2-7; D gene unclear. From germline, CDR1 is SGDLS and CDR2 YYNGEE. Trimming removed 0 bases from V and 4 bases from J, with 14 bases in between. The CDR3 covers 15 residues. Here the CDR3 reads CASSVGPAQIYEQYF. The CDR3 nucleotides read TGTGCCAGCAGCGTAGGGCCGGCCCAAATTTACGAGCAGTACTTC.

This clonotype was seen repeatedly, ten times or more. This sequence joins TRBV20-1 and TRBJ2-1; a weak D match, TRBD2 (5 bases). Trimming pared 1 base from V and 2 bases from J, leaving 15 bases between. Germline-derived CDR1 and CDR2 are DFQATT and SNEGSKA (reference sequence). CDR3 length: 16 amino acids. The CDR3 sequence: CSARGGLANTYNEQFF. DNA for the CDR3: TGCAGTGCTAGAGGAGGGTTAGCGAACACCTACAATGAGCAGTTCTTC.

The chain joins TRBV5-8 to TRBJ2-7; 7 bases agree with TRBD2. J gave up 3 bases and V 2 bases, and 8 bases lay outside the gene matches. Looked up from germline, CDR1 is SGHTS and CDR2 is YDEGEE. There are 15 residues in the CDR3. The CDR3 nucleotides read TGTGCCAGCAGCTTTTTAGCGGGTCCCAGCTACGAGCAGTACTTC. Translated: CASSFLAGPSYEQYF.

The J gene is TRBJ1-5, the V gene TRBV3-1; D is unclear. The V end lost 3 bases, the J end lost 7 bases, and 10 bases lay between the germline ends. This CDR3 is built from 13 residues. Germline V gene lookup returns CDR1 LGHDT and CDR2 YNNKEL (reference sequence). CDR3 region: CASSHFGPQPQHF. CDR3 bases: TGTGCCAGCAGCCATTTTGGACCCCAGCCCCAGCATTTT.

This clonotype was seen at least ten times. The junction shows a germline mismatch at one end, possibly a read error. This sequence joins TRBV7-2 and TRBJ2-3, with 9 bases matching TRBD2. Per the germline V gene, CDR1 is SGHTA and CDR2 is FQGNSA. The CDR3 spans 16 residues. CDR3 region: CASSLAGRGFTDTQYF. The CDR3 DNA reads as TGTGCCAGCAGCCTAGCGGGAAGAGGATTCACAGATACGCAGTATTTT. The full variable domain, completed using reference TRBV7-2 and TRBJ2-3, is GAGVSQSPSNKVTEKGKDVELRCDPISGHTALYWYRQSLGQGLEFLIYFQGNSAPDKSGLPSDRFSAERTGGSVSTLTIQRTQQEDSAVYLCASSLAGRGFTDTQYFGPGTRLTVL.

This clonotype was picked up many times. The J gene is TRBJ2-1, the V gene TRBV11-2; the D gene is possibly TRBD1 (6 bases). CDR3 length: 16 residues. CDR1 SGHAT and CDR2 FQNNGV come from the germline V gene. V was cut by 4 bases and J by 6 bases, with 19 bases left in between. DNA for the CDR3: TGTGCCAGCAGCTCGGTCACAGGGCCCCTCGCCAATGAGCAGTTCTTC. It specifies CASSSVTGPLANEQFF.

This clonotype was observed many times. V is TRBV30 and J is TRBJ2-6; TRBD1 might be the D (6 bases). This CDR3 has 16 amino acids. Trimming took 0 bases from V and 0 from J, leaving 9 bases between them. Germline CDR1 GTSNPN, CDR2 SVGIG (reference sequence). CDR3 sequence: CAWSVQGGSGANVLTF. CDR3 nucleotides: TGTGCCTGGAGTGTACAGGGCGGCTCTGGGGCCAACGTCCTGACTTTC.

The chain recombines TRBV19 with TRBJ2-3, with TRBD2 identical over 9 bases. V shed 11 bases, J shed 3 bases, and the junction held 3 bases outside the gene matches. This CDR3 is 12 amino acids long. In germline, CDR1 is LNHDA, CDR2 SQIVND (reference sequence). CDR3 amino acids: CAVAGATDTQYF. In DNA form, the CDR3 reads TGTGCCGTAGCGGGAGCGACAGATACGCAGTATTTT.

This clonotype was counted ten times or more. The rearrangement joins TRBV7-2 to TRBJ2-1, with D possibly being TRBD2 (6 bases). The CDR3 is made up of 11 amino acids. V was clipped by 4 bases and J by 15 bases, with 13 bases between them. From germline, CDR1 is SGHTA and CDR2 FQGNSA. Here the CDR3 DNA reads TGTGCCAGCAGCTCCACTAGCTCCCGGTTCTTC. It codes for CASSSTSSRFF.

The rearrangement links TRBV7-2 to TRBJ2-4; a weak D match, TRBD2 (5 bases). This CDR3 contains 15 residues. Trimming removed 8 bases at V and 0 bases at J, with 14 bases between. Germline values: CDR1 SGHTA, CDR2 FQGNSA. The CDR3 DNA reads TGTGCCAGCTCCGGGAACGCTTTAGCCAAAAACATTCAGTACTTC. Its translation: CASSGNALAKNIQYF.